Described below is a single T cell receptor beta chain sequence and its context. Its antigen is currently not known. Base qualities were left out, and no much larger clone turns up one base away. The source of the sample is a study of blood T cells in healthy people across ages (dated by TCRdb to the mid-2010s). With regard to the full study: In model experiments, template switching captured about one uniquely barcoded TCR beta cDNA molecule for every two T cells. The study measured age-related changes in TCR beta repertoire diversity using deep sequencing normalized with unique cDNA molecular identifiers. The donors were divided into four age groups: young (average around 16 years), middle-aged (under 40), aged (approximately 62) and long-lived (82). To avoid experimental bias, donors of different ages were spread randomly across the sequencing lanes. For two donors (one aged 18 to 30 and one aged 80 or older), the study analyzed two additional independent replicas of 1 million unique cDNA reads from the same blood draw.

The 39 donors, aged about 6 to 100 years, were systemically healthy Caucasian individuals from Russia. Each donor gave around 9 milliliters of peripheral blood, collected into EDTA-treated Vacutainer tubes. Ficoll-Paque density-gradient centrifugation was used to isolate PBMCs, with at least 6 million obtained per sample. Trizol reagent was used to extract total RNA from PBMCs, with at least 6 micrograms per sample. The percentages of naive CD45RAhigh/CD27high T cells were determined by flow cytometry on a PBMC aliquot from every donor. The library was generated by 5' RACE. Instrument used: Illumina HiSeq 2500. A second PCR of roughly 7 to 11 cycles was performed with a sample-barcoded 5' primer and a J-beta primer mix. Each TCR beta cDNA molecule received a unique molecular identifier from a template-switch 5' adaptor carrying 12 random nucleotides. Each sample yielded at least 2.5 million CDR3-containing paired-end reads. All of the RNA was converted into first-strand cDNA using the Mint cDNA synthesis kit, with a TRBC-specific oligonucleotide serving as the primer. Following uracil-DNA glycosylase treatment, all cDNA underwent a first 18-cycle PCR with the universal primers M1SS and BC2_uni_R. As for the authors' bioinformatics: Normalization of each sample was performed by random selection of 1 million high-quality reads, each carrying a distinct molecular identifier. Instead of being binned into consensus sequences, reads with shared molecular identifiers were discarded. MiTCR, set to a Q25 quality threshold and the strictest error-elimination algorithm, was used for CDR3 identification, clonotype clustering and error correction. A nonparametric unseen species model with Euler transformation was used to estimate lower-bound total TCR beta diversity. Clones were called with MiXCR by TCRdb after fastp trimmed the public reads at Q25, and only in-frame beta chains were retained. Each entry merges the rows of one CDR3 protein and shows their most common DNA and genes. For this entry, the V and J calls and clone size follow TCRdb and not the study's own pipeline. Here the sample has around 970,000 distinct CDR3 sequences; roughly 51% occur a single time. The ten largest account for 20% to 25% of the sample.

Looking up the germline V gene yields CDR1 SGHTA and CDR2 FQGNSA. The CDR3 spans 14 residues, from the cysteine through the phenylalanine. The only DNA kept is the CDR3, 42 bases in frame from the first base. What the study reported, not specific to this receptor: Bulk unsorted PBMC profiling prevented conclusive comparison of naive and antigen-experienced compartments. The CMV infection status of donors was not known, potentially confounding age-related changes in expanded clonotypes. Total diversity estimates from one million sequenced T cells were considered lower bounds and underestimates. The percentage of naive T cells measured by flow cytometry correlated strongly with observed TCR beta diversity. Observed TCR beta diversity per million T cells fell roughly linearly with age, and a significant reduction was already apparent by age about 43. Compared with the aged group, more naive CD4+ T cells, fewer expanded clones and increased TCR diversity were shown by the long-lived group, suggesting age selection.

The chain is assembled from TRBV7-2 and TRBJ2-7; TRBD2 lines up with 11 middle nucleotides. The J call could be wrong; TRBJ2-5 is a better fit for the DNA end. The TCR originated in a woman in her sixties or seventies in good health. Sequencing used blood. The base sequence is TGTGCCAGCAGAATAGCGGGAGGGCGGGAGACCCAGTACTTC. Its product reads: CASRIAGGRETQYF.